What follows are 12 T cell receptor beta chains derived from one specimen sequenced in a study of cytomegalovirus exposure and HLA in healthy donors. Use of 60 Vbeta and 13 Jbeta primers characterized the PCR. Libraries were prepared by immunoSEQ multiplex PCR; TCRdb keeps only in-frame clonotypes and omits some of them. In the table there are approximately 90,000 clones, over 60% of which are singletons. The sample consisted of PBMCs. The receptors derive from a man between 40 and 49 years old in good health and CMV-seronegative.

V is TRBV7-8 and J is TRBJ2-7; 8 bases fit TRBD1. The junction had 0 bases not matched to a gene; V was cut back by 3 bases and J by 5 bases. This CDR3 comprises 12 residues. Germline V gene data show CDR1 as SGHVS and CDR2 as FQNEAQ. This chain's CDR3 is CASSLDRDEQYF. The CDR3 coding sequence is TGTGCCAGCAGCTTGGACAGGGACGAGCAGTACTTC.

The rearrangement uses TRBV27 and TRBJ1-2, with 9 bases matching TRBD1. Germline V gene sequence: CDR1 MNHEY, CDR2 SMNVEV (reference sequence). The V and J ends lost 6 bases and 7 bases, in that order; junction bases with no gene match: 9. The CDR3 is made up of 14 amino acids. CDR3 residues: CASRPWDRVPGYTF. As DNA, the CDR3 is TGTGCCAGCAGGCCCTGGGACAGGGTTCCTGGCTACACCTTC.

The chain joins TRBV7-9 to TRBJ2-7; D remains ambiguous. In germline, CDR1 is SEHNR, CDR2 FQNEAQ (reference sequence). V gave up 4 bases and J gave up 4 bases, with 14 bases separating them. There are 14 residues in the CDR3. This chain's CDR3 is CASSSETSRYEQYF. CDR3 DNA sequence: TGTGCCAGCAGCTCCGAGACCTCGCGGTACGAGCAGTACTTC.

In this sample, this clone turned up once. The chain couples TRBV6-4 to TRBJ2-3; D remains ambiguous. This CDR3 is 14 amino acids long. In germline, CDR1 is MRHNA, CDR2 SNTAGT. V shed 4 bases and J shed 0 bases, with 8 bases lying between them. For the CDR3, the DNA is TGTGCCAGCAGTGCCGGGTCCAGCACAGATACGCAGTATTTT. It is translated as CASSAGSSTDTQYF.

This sequence joins TRBV13 and TRBJ2-7; 9 bases are shared with TRBD1. CDR3 length equals 16 residues. Germline V CDR1 and CDR2: PRHDT, FYEKMQ (reference sequence). The V gene end was trimmed by 0 bases and the J gene end by 3 bases; junction bases not matched to a gene: 6. The CDR3 spells CASSLGQGQGFYEQYF. The CDR3 DNA reads as TGTGCCAGCAGCTTAGGCCAGGGACAGGGATTCTACGAGCAGTACTTC.

This chain links TRBV11-3 with TRBJ2-2, with D maybe TRBD2 (5 bases). This CDR3 has 15 residues. Per the germline V gene, CDR1 is SGHNT and CDR2 is YENEEA. V lost 2 bases to trimming and J lost 5 bases, with 12 bases between them. CDR3 region: CASSLTSFGTGELFF. CDR3 nucleotide sequence: TGTGCCAGCAGCTTAACTAGTTTTGGAACCGGGGAGCTGTTTTTT.

This chain uses TRBV5-5 with TRBJ1-2; 7 nucleotides align to TRBD1. The J segment lost 10 bases and the V segment lost 0 bases, leaving 3 bases of the junction unmatched. The CDR3 is made up of 12 amino acids. Germline V gives CDR1 SGHKS, CDR2 YYEKEE (reference sequence). The CDR3 nucleotides read TGTGCCAGCAGCTTGGTTCAGGGGGACTACACCTTC. It encodes CASSLVQGDYTF.

This chain uses TRBV7-2 with TRBJ1-6; 10 bases align to TRBD1. The ends lost 3 bases at V and 1 base at J; junction bases unmatched: 6. CDR1 and CDR2 (germline): SGHTA, FQGNSA. This CDR3 comprises 18 residues. The CDR3 DNA sequence: TGTGCCAGCAGCTTCTCGACAGGGGGCCTATCCTATAATTCACCCCTCCACTTT. Protein: CASSFSTGGLSYNSPLHF.

This chain joins TRBV5-1 and TRBJ2-7; D may be TRBD2 (6 bases). The CDR3 sequence is 12 residues long. Germline V gives CDR1 SGHRS, CDR2 YFSETQ. Between the trimmed V and J ends, which lost 6 bases and 7 bases, there was a span of 14 bases. CDR3 in DNA: TGCGCCAGCACATTAGCGGAGGGGGAGCAGTACTTC. Its protein is CASTLAEGEQYF. Based on the CDR3 plus reference TRBV5-1 and TRBJ2-7, the full variable domain is KAGVTQTPRYLIKTRGQQVTLSCSPISGHRSVSWYQQTPGQGLQFLFEYFSETQRNKGNFPGRFSGRQFSNSRSEMNVSTLELGDSALYLCASTLAEGEQYFGPGTRLTVT.

The V gene is TRBV6-5, the J gene TRBJ1-2; perhaps TRBD1 as D (6 bases). Germline V lookup: CDR1 MNHEY, CDR2 SVGAGI. The CDR3 sequence is 14 residues long. V was cut by 0 bases and J by 7 bases, with 12 bases left in between. Here the CDR3 reads CASSYSTGLRGYTF. The CDR3 DNA sequence: TGTGCCAGCAGTTACTCAACAGGGTTGCGTGGCTACACCTTC.

The V call is TRBV19, the J call TRBJ1-2, with TRBD1 as a possible D gene (6 bases). Germline CDR1 is LNHDA and CDR2 is SQIVND (reference sequence). Between the trimmed V and J ends, which lost 2 bases and 6 bases, there was a span of 13 bases. The CDR3 loop spans 14 amino acids. The CDR3 nucleotides are TGTGCCAGTAGTATACCCGCTTCAGGGGATGGCTACACCTTC. As protein: CASSIPASGDGYTF.

In this sample, this clone turned up once. This chain's CDR3 is CASRPPGISHEQYF. The CDR3 DNA follows: TGTGCCAGCAGGCCCCCCGGGATAAGCCACGAGCAGTACTTC. The chain is built from TRBV6-5 and TRBJ2-7, with D possibly matching TRBD2 (5 bases). The CDR3 runs to 14 residues. Germline V gene sequence: CDR1 MNHEY, CDR2 SVGAGI. The germline V and J ends were trimmed by 6 bases and 5 bases, with 17 bases remaining between them.